This T cell receptor beta chain originates from a study of cytomegalovirus exposure and HLA in healthy donors (dated by TCRdb to the late 2010s). Describing the broader study: An earlier analysis of roughly 500 of the donors reported 276 Gb of sequence data and 90 million to 120 million unique TCR beta sequences obtained from about 179 million T cells. Typing coverage differed by locus: A, B, C, DRB1 and DQB1 were typed in roughly 629-640 donors, DQA1 in approximately 520, DPA1 in approximately 600, and DPB1 in about 450. In the later analysis, no new phenotypic data were used to find candidate immune exposures; instead, reliance was placed on TCR beta sequences and their occurrence across donors. The study aimed to test whether cataloging public T cell receptors could reveal signatures of past pathogen exposure. Both class I and class II loci were covered by HLA typing, at four-digit resolution. The study combined high-throughput TCR immunosequencing, statistical association of individual TCRs with disease status, and machine learning to predict cytomegalovirus infection status. Of the roughly 400 genotyped donors, 65% to 90% were placed in the genetic ancestry cluster associated with self-reported Caucasian donors. A later genetic analysis took genome-wide SNP genotypes for about three fifths of the roughly 700 donors and used that subset as a discovery cohort. Alongside the repertoire data, information on donor age, sex, ethnicity and CMV serostatus was compiled. A later analysis re-analyzed previously published TCR beta repertoires from 666 donors and added high-resolution HLA genotyping to study TCR occurrence patterns. Roughly 300 gigabases of sequencing data and around 80 million unique TCR sequences made up an early release that covered around 640 HLA-typed donors. Roughly 5 DR-DQ haplotypes were handled as single units for association and clustering, since linkage in the cohort was strong. All discovery cohort repertoires had been generated using a single sequencing platform. A separate validation cohort of roughly 120 different subjects was used in addition to the roughly 620-subject first cohort. An earlier analysis of nearly 600 of the donors applied high-throughput TCR beta sequencing to assess whether each TCR beta V gene segment acted as functional or pseudogenic. Across 300 to 400 genotyped donors of the cohort, an average of approximately 240,000 unique TCR beta nucleotide sequences per donor were sequenced, and roughly 18% of those sequences were non-productive. The T cell repertoires of under 700 subjects were profiled by immunosequencing and related to cytomegalovirus serostatus.

Results the study describes overall, beyond this receptor: Immune exposure information for the cohort was limited to CMV serostatus. Most TCR sequences were seen in very few donors, while some public TCRs were found in many individuals. Cytomegalovirus status was reported to be diagnosed by the classifier with high specificity and sensitivity in both the original and validation cohorts. In a later analysis, HLA-associated TCR beta chains were found to be more clonally expanded and to have lower generation probabilities than equally common non-associated chains. In a later analysis, most CMV-associated TCR beta chains were found to appear HLA-restricted, with HLA associations seemingly driven largely by CMV exposure. Seventeen rarely observed V segments, including chromosome 9 orphons, were excluded from the earlier analysis of some 590 of the donors because counts were too low. A further reported finding was that TCR beta sequences accurately predicted the HLA-A and HLA-B alleles for most subjects in the first cohort. The study listed over 150 TCR beta chains as associated with cytomegalovirus. According to a later analysis, TCR association rates differed among HLA loci, with DRB1 alleles showing the most associated TCRs and HLA-C alleles showing the fewest. In an earlier analysis of more than 500 of the donors, most TCR beta V segments appeared in productive rearrangements about 87% or about 30% of the time, broadly matching IMGT annotations. At a false discovery rate of 0.05, a later analysis linked approximately 18,000 TCR beta sequences to specific HLA alleles. Correlated functional status among segregating V segments might be attributable to linkage disequilibrium, but an unknown experimental factor could not be ruled out. Because HLA typing was missing for some donors at each locus, association tests included only the typed subset. It was suggested by the authors that the approach could potentially be generalized to other disease states and immunological phenotypes. A cluster of highly shared sequence variants was judged likely to represent a technical artifact of the sequencing pipeline. Assigning TCR associations to individual alleles was difficult when HLA alleles, especially DR and DQ, strongly co-occurred. According to a later genetic analysis, donors in an Asian-associated ancestry cluster had fewer N-insertions in productive TCRs than the approximately 710-donor mean. Three of the identified cytomegalovirus-associated TCR beta chains were confirmed in vitro to be specific for cytomegalovirus antigens. Some IMGT-functional V segments, including TRBV6-2 and TRBV6-3, could not be distinguished by the 87-base-pair reads and were therefore excluded. In a later analysis, several top co-occurrence clusters were reported to appear linked to parvovirus B19, influenza, CMV and Epstein-Barr virus. Presence/absence analyses assumed roughly uniform sequencing depth across donors, an assumption that may not hold. In a later genetic analysis, a missense DCLRE1C variant was associated with V-gene and J-gene trimming of TCR beta chains, and the association was replicated in an independent cohort. This cohort had only TCR beta chains sequenced, and the lack of alpha or paired-chain data limited which features could be detected.

The method was the immunoSEQ multiplex PCR assay. The multiplex PCR relied on a mix of 60 forward primers for TCR Vbeta segments and 13 reverse primers for TCR Jbeta segments. A multiplex PCR assay on genomic DNA amplified the CDR3 region of rearranged TCR beta genes. On the Illumina HiSeq System, the amplified TCR beta libraries were sequenced as 87-base-pair reads. The original pipeline was this. A later analysis counted approximately 84 million unique TCR beta chains across the 550 to 750 repertoires, and roughly 9.9 million of these chains were shared by at least two donors. Raw reads were error-corrected and collapsed into unique sequences with a nearest-neighbor algorithm that merged closely related sequences to remove PCR and sequencing errors. Alignment of CDR3 sequences to IMGT reference sequences was used to assign V, D and J gene segments. For a sequence to be retained, a match of at least six nucleotides to both a V gene segment and a J gene segment was required. A rearrangement was called productive if the CDR3 had no stop codons and remained in frame with V and J, and every other rearrangement was called non-productive. CDR3 was defined by IMGT convention, running from the second conserved V-encoded cysteine to the conserved J-encoded phenylalanine. The earlier analysis of 500 to 600 of the donors excluded sequences that lacked an unambiguous match to a single V gene segment. An earlier analysis of several hundred of the donors called V segments functional above 56.7% productive rearrangements and segregating when the between-donor standard deviation exceeded 5%. To diagnose cytomegalovirus status from the catalog of TCR beta chain sequences, a statistical classification framework was built. A later analysis assigned V and J genes by comparing TCR nucleotide sequences with IMGT/GENE-DB human TR gene sequences. A later analysis assigned CDR3 sequences and most-parsimonious VDJ recombination scenarios with the TCRdist pipeline. A later analysis defined each TCR beta chain by its CDR3 amino acid sequence plus V-gene family, and excluded reads lacking a unique V-gene family. In a later analysis, several hundred highly shared, low-generation-probability nucleotide sequences were removed to address suspected cross-contamination and a sequencing artifact. In a later analysis, a clonal expansion index for each public chain was calculated from normalized within-repertoire ranks of inferred template counts. In a later analysis, generation probabilities were computed with a VDJ recombination model fitted to out-of-frame rearrangements, and the resulting probabilities were checked against IGoR. Hypergeometric tests were used in a later analysis to score TCR-TCR, TCR-HLA and TCR-CMV co-occurrence, with a repertoire-size bias correction applied to the TCR pairs. A later analysis estimated false discovery rates by permuting HLA or CMV assignments 20 times. In a later analysis, co-occurring TCRs were grouped with DBSCAN, and TCRdist sequence similarity was added when clustering was performed within HLA-allele-positive subsets. Co-occurrence clustering excluded repertoires with fewer than 30,000 or more than 120,000 public chains, plus five with anomalous nucleotide sharing. The source is immuneACCESS, and TCRdb retained only in-frame sequences with V and J called. Part of the clones is not carried over; for the studies checked, unresolved V genes explain less than half of this, and the remainder is unexplained. V, J and clone size reflect that table, while D and trimming were determined from the DNA. For this sample the table gives about 300,000 clones, of which 86% were detected only once. The ten top clones hold around 3.7% of the sample.

In total, just over 650 healthy bone marrow donors made up the cohort. At the time of sampling, all cohort members were nominally healthy, though unrecorded immune exposures were likely present. The donor tested CMV seropositive and was one of the 289 seropositive cohort members. Each donor provided a peripheral blood sample, and peripheral blood mononuclear cells were used for TCR beta sequencing. The Qiagen DNeasy Blood Extraction Kit was used to extract genomic DNA from the blood cell samples. About this clone itself: Its recognized antigen is unknown. No base quality values were provided; no much bigger clone lies one nucleotide off.

Sequences LNHDA (CDR1) and SQIVND (CDR2) are obtained from the germline V gene (reference sequence). Trimming removed 6 bases from V and 1 base from J, leaving 9 bases between the germline ends. From the cysteine up to the phenylalanine, the CDR3 has a length of 13 residues. The CDR3 DNA has 39 bases and is translated from base 1. In this chain, TRBV19 is recombined with TRBJ1-1, with TRBD1 perhaps the D gene, on 5 matching bases. Material: PBMCs. This receptor was obtained from a man aged 40-49 years in good health and CMV-seropositive. The sequenced DNA is TGTGCCAGTAGGACAGACAGGAACACTGAAGCTTTCTTT. It encodes CASRTDRNTEAFF. Full variable domain (CDR3 extended with the reference TRBV19 and TRBJ1-1 proteins): DGGITQSPKYLFRKEGQNVTLSCEQNLNHDAMYWYRQDPGQGLRLIYYSQIVNDFQKGDIAEGYSVSREKKESFPLTVTSAQKNPTAFYLCASRTDRNTEAFFGQGTRLTVV.